This T cell receptor beta chain was recorded in a study of blood T cells in healthy people across ages. Overall study results and limits: What prevented conclusive comparison of naive and antigen-experienced cells was that PBMCs were unsorted. As age increased, TCR beta diversity per million T cells fell in a roughly linear fashion.

CDR1 is KGHDR and CDR2 is SFDVKD in the germline V gene. The CDR3 runs to 14 residues. Together with a sample-barcoded 5' primer, a J-beta primer mix was included in a second PCR lasting roughly 6 to 12 cycles. In TCRdb, the 5' RACE reads were re-called with MiXCR into one record per CDR3 protein. In the table there are fewer than 900,000 distinct CDR3 sequences, roughly 50% of which are singletons. Comments on this clonotype: Its specificity is unknown.

Sequencing was carried out using blood. This chain connects TRBV24-1 to TRBJ2-4, with D possibly matching TRBD2 (6 bases). Near its end, the DNA agrees better with TRBJ2-7, so the J call may be wrong. The clonotype comes from a woman aged 60 to 75 in good health. This chain's CDR3 is CATSDPTGGYEQYF. As DNA, the CDR3 is TGTGCCACCAGTGACCCCACCGGGGGCTACGAGCAGTACTTC.